This TCR beta chain was captured in a study of cytomegalovirus exposure and HLA in healthy donors. Primers included in the PCR were 60 Vbeta and 13 Jbeta primers. The assay was immunoSEQ multiplex PCR, and TCRdb's table has in-frame clones only and misses some. The data show about 160,000 clones, with over 80% seen just once and 6.3% held by the top ten. Germline loops: CDR1 SGHVS, CDR2 FQNEAQ. V was clipped by 4 bases and J by 6 bases, with 18 bases between them. The CDR3 has 15 residues. This clone was detected only once. This sequence was found in a male donor in good health and CMV-seropositive. The material sequenced was PBMCs. The J gene is TRBJ1-1, the V gene TRBV7-8; weak D call: TRBD1 (5 bases). CDR3 residues: CASSSRSAGNPEAFF. In nucleotides, the CDR3 is TGTGCCAGCAGCTCCCGGTCGGCAGGGAATCCTGAAGCTTTCTTT.